Following are 16 T cell receptor beta chains from one sample sequenced in a study of cytomegalovirus exposure and HLA in healthy donors. Amplification used 60 Vbeta primers and 13 Jbeta primers. This table comes from immunoSEQ multiplex PCR, and its TCRdb copy is limited to in-frame clones, with some not included. In the table there are 130,000 or so clones, 60% to 80% of which are singletons. The sample taken for sequencing was PBMCs. Receptors originate from a male donor in good health and CMV-seronegative.

This rearrangement joins TRBV5-4 to TRBJ1-6, with D perhaps matching TRBD1 (5 bases). This CDR3 contains 15 residues. Trimming removed 0 bases from V and 7 bases from J, with 11 bases in between. The V gene's germline CDR1 is SGHNT and CDR2 YYREEE (reference sequence). The CDR3 spells CASSLGLQENSPLHF. The CDR3 region has the DNA TGTGCCAGCAGCTTGGGGTTACAGGAAAATTCACCCCTCCACTTT.

The chain employs TRBV7-8 and TRBJ2-7; TRBD1 might be the D (6 bases). The germline CDR1 and CDR2 sequences are SGHVS and FQNEAQ. The CDR3 consists of 15 residues. The V end was cut by 0 bases, the J end by 2 bases, with 11 bases between. CDR3 DNA sequence: TGTGCCAGCAGCTTAGCAAGGGACAAAACCTACGAGCAGTACTTC. This translates into CASSLARDKTYEQYF.

The chain links TRBV25-1 to TRBJ1-2; 8 positions agree with TRBD1. CDR3 size: 14 residues. The germline CDR1 and CDR2 sequences are MGHDK and SYGVNS. Trimming cost V 4 bases and J 7 bases; bases outside gene matches: 8. The chain's CDR3 is CASSVSDRGGGYTF. CDR3 DNA: TGTGCCAGCAGTGTTAGCGACAGGGGAGGTGGCTACACCTTC.

The chain recombines TRBV30 with TRBJ2-2, with D possibly matching TRBD1 (7 bases). Germline CDR1 and CDR2: GTSNPN and SVGIG (reference sequence). Trimming removed 1 base from V and 4 bases from J, with 10 bases in between. CDR3 length: 14 residues. Here the CDR3 reads CAWSGQGGTGELFF. As DNA, the CDR3 is TGTGCCTGGAGTGGACAGGGAGGCACCGGGGAGCTGTTTTTT. Filled out from reference TRBV30 and TRBJ2-2, the complete variable domain reads SQTIHQWPATLVQPVGSPLSLECTVEGTSNPNLYWYRQAAGRGLQLLFYSVGIGQISSEVPQNLSASRPQDRQFILSSKKLLLSDSGFYLCAWSGQGGTGELFFGEGSRLTVL.

The V call is TRBV20-1, the J call TRBJ1-1; 10 bases are shared with TRBD1. Germline values: CDR1 DFQATT, CDR2 SNEGSKA (reference sequence). The CDR3 extends over 11 amino acids. Germline trimming cut 6 bases from V and 11 bases from J; bases unmatched to any gene: 6. The CDR3: CSAYKGQGAFF. CDR3 DNA: TGCAGTGCATATAAGGGACAGGGGGCTTTCTTT.

The sample holds a few counts of this clone. The chain joins TRBV7-8 to TRBJ2-2, with 15 bases that match TRBD2. The CDR3 runs 16 residues. Losses at the gene ends were 5 bases for V and 6 bases for J; bases not matched to a gene: 4. Per the germline V gene, CDR1 is SGHVS and CDR2 is FQNEAQ. This CDR3 reads CASSGWTSGGAGELFF. Here the CDR3 DNA reads TGTGCCAGCAGCGGTTGGACTAGCGGGGGGGCCGGGGAGCTGTTTTTT.

V gene TRBV27 combines with J gene TRBJ1-1; weak D call: TRBD1 (6 bases). Germline V lookup: CDR1 MNHEY, CDR2 SMNVEV (reference sequence). The CDR3 spans 15 residues. Trimming pared 5 bases from V and 5 bases from J, leaving 18 bases between. The DNA for the CDR3 is TGTGCCAGCAGTCCCCCCGATACCGGGACAACTGAAGCTTTCTTT. It encodes CASSPPDTGTTEAFF.

About this clone itself: The identical CDR3 is also encoded by other nucleotide sequences in the sample. This chain connects TRBV4-3 to TRBJ2-7, with a tentative D call TRBD2 (5 bases). CDR3 length equals 15 residues. Trimming shortened V by 3 bases and J by 0 bases, and 12 bases separated the two germline ends. The germline CDR1 and CDR2 sequences are LGHNA and YSLEER. The CDR3 loop reads CASSHSLGGSYEQYF. CDR3 coding DNA: TGCGCCAGCAGCCACTCCCTAGGAGGCTCCTACGAGCAGTACTTC.

CDR3 DNA sequence: TGTGCCAGCAGCTTAGAGGGGCGGGGGGCGCACTATGGCTACACCTTC. It codes for CASSLEGRGAHYGYTF. This chain uses TRBV7-9 with TRBJ1-2; D perhaps matches TRBD1 (6 bases). This CDR3 spans 16 amino acids. Germline lookup yields CDR1 SEHNR and CDR2 FQNEAQ (reference sequence). V lost 1 base and J 3 bases, leaving 15 bases between the germline ends.

The chain uses TRBV11-2 and TRBJ2-7; 7 bases map to TRBD1. CDR3 length: 17 residues. Germline lookup yields CDR1 SGHAT and CDR2 FQNNGV. J lost 1 base, V lost 1 base, and 10 bases had no gene match. CDR3 amino acids: CASSLGLLTGFSYEQYF. DNA for the CDR3: TGTGCCAGCAGCTTAGGCCTACTGACAGGGTTTTCCTACGAGCAGTACTTC.

This clone was detected a few times. This CDR3 is CASSPKTGAGNTEAFF. CDR3 DNA: TGTGCCAGCAGCCCGAAAACAGGGGCGGGGAACACTGAAGCTTTCTTT. This rearrangement joins TRBV7-9 to TRBJ1-1, with 7 bases matching TRBD1. J lost 1 base, V lost 5 bases, and 10 bases had no gene match. Looked up from germline, CDR1 is SEHNR and CDR2 is FQNEAQ (reference sequence). CDR3 size: 16 residues.

The chain carries TRBV30 and TRBJ1-2; 9 bases map to TRBD1. V was pared by 0 bases and J by 6 bases, with 2 bases of the junction left unmatched. CDR3 length: 13 residues. CDR1 and CDR2 (germline): GTSNPN, SVGIG (reference sequence). The CDR3 coding sequence is TGTGCCTGGAGTGTACAGGGGGCTGATGGCTACACCTTC. Translated: CAWSVQGADGYTF.

The sample holds one count of this clone. This chain connects TRBV5-1 to TRBJ2-7, with 11 positions matching TRBD2. The ends lost 4 bases at V and 4 bases at J; junction bases unmatched: 10. CDR1 and CDR2 (germline): SGHRS, YFSETQ. The CDR3 is made up of 16 amino acids. The chain's CDR3 is CASSTSLAGGRYEQYF. CDR3 nucleotides: TGCGCCAGCAGCACCTCCTTAGCGGGGGGGCGGTACGAGCAGTACTTC.

The rearrangement links TRBV13 to TRBJ1-1, with TRBD1 identical over 7 bases. V dropped 3 bases and J dropped 0; count of bases not matched to a gene: 4. Germline CDR1 PRHDT, CDR2 FYEKMQ (reference sequence). The length of the CDR3 is 15 residues. CDR3 protein: CASSFGGGLNTEAFF. The CDR3 bases are TGTGCCAGCAGCTTCGGAGGGGGCCTGAACACTGAAGCTTTCTTT.

This clone was detected only a few times. The chain recombines TRBV10-2 with TRBJ2-7, with D maybe TRBD1 (5 bases). Germline V gene lookup returns CDR1 WSHSY and CDR2 SAAADI. This CDR3 is built from 15 residues. Trimming cost V 3 bases and J 0 bases, with 12 bases left between them. CDR3 DNA sequence: TGCGCCAGCAGTGATGCACAGGCATACTCCTACGAGCAGTACTTC. Residues: CASSDAQAYSYEQYF.

The rearrangement links TRBV30 to TRBJ2-7; a possible D gene is TRBD2 (5 bases). This CDR3 has 15 residues. Germline CDR1 reads GTSNPN; CDR2 reads SVGIG (reference sequence). Trimming pared 7 bases from V and 1 base from J, leaving 20 bases between. CDR3 amino acids: CALSGGPKISYEQYF. Here the CDR3 DNA reads TGTGCCTTGAGCGGAGGACCGAAGATATCCTACGAGCAGTACTTC.